What follows is one TCR beta chain and its context. The source of the sample is a study of blood T cell repertoires in COVID-19. Looking at the study overall: COVID-19 samples from acute and convalescent phases originated in the United States, Italy and Spain.

The assay was immunoSEQ multiplex PCR, and TCRdb's table has in-frame clones only and misses some. This table has about 400,000 clones, over 75% appearing once. The sequence came from a man aged 35 to 55 in a cohort exposed to, infected with or recovered from COVID-19 (not recorded which). The sample comprised PBMCs or T cells enriched from blood (not recorded which).

The CDR3 protein is CASRLGGVTGELFF. DNA of the CDR3: TGTGCCAGCAGACTCGGCGGAGTCACCGGGGAGCTGTTTTTT. This chain links TRBV5-5 with TRBJ2-2, with D hard to call. Germline-derived CDR1 and CDR2 are SGHKS and YYEKEE (reference sequence). This CDR3 is 14 amino acids long. V lost 5 bases, J lost 4 bases, and 12 bases lay in between.